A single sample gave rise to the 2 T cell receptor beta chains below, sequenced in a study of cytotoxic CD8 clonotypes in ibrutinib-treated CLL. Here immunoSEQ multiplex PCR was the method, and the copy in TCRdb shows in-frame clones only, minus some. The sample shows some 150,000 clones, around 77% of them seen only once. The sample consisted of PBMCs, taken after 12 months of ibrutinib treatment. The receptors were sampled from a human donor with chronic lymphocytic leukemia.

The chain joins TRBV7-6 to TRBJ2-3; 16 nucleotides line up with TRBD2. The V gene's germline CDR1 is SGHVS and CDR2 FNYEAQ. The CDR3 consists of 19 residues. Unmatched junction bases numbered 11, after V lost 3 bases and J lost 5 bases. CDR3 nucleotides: TGTGCCAGCAGCTTTCCGGGACTAGCGGGGGGGCGCATCATAGATACGCAGTATTTT. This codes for CASSFPGLAGGRIIDTQYF.

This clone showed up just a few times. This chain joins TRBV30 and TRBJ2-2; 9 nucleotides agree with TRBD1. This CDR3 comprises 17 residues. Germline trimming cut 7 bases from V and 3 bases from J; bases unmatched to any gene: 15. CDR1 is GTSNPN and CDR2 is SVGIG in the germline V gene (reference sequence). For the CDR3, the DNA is TGTGCCTCTAACTGGGTTCCTACAGGGGGCTACACCGGGGAGCTGTTTTTT. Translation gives CASNWVPTGGYTGELFF. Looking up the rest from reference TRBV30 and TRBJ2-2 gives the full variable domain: SQTIHQWPATLVQPVGSPLSLECTVEGTSNPNLYWYRQAAGRGLQLLFYSVGIGQISSEVPQNLSASRPQDRQFILSSKKLLLSDSGFYLCASNWVPTGGYTGELFFGEGSRLTVL.